This T cell receptor (beta chain) was recorded in a study of blood T cells in healthy people across ages. Per individual sample, total RNA of at least 5 micrograms was extracted. This CDR3 has 15 amino acids. The germline CDR1 and CDR2 sequences are SGDLS and YYNGEE. V shed 6 bases and J 1 base; nucleotides not matched to a gene: 5. Then a second PCR, running roughly 7 to 11 cycles, was carried out with a sample-barcoded 5' primer and a J-beta primer mix. TCRdb re-analysed the 5' RACE reads in MiXCR, keeping a single row per CDR3 protein. The table has hundreds of thousands of distinct CDR3 sequences, approximately 60% seen once.

The specimen was blood. V gene TRBV9 combines with J gene TRBJ2-5; 11 positions match TRBD2. The source of this sequence is a man between 35 and 55 years old in good health. The CDR3 here is CASTASGGFQETQYF. The CDR3 DNA reads as TGTGCCAGCACCGCTAGCGGGGGGTTCCAAGAGACCCAGTACTTC.